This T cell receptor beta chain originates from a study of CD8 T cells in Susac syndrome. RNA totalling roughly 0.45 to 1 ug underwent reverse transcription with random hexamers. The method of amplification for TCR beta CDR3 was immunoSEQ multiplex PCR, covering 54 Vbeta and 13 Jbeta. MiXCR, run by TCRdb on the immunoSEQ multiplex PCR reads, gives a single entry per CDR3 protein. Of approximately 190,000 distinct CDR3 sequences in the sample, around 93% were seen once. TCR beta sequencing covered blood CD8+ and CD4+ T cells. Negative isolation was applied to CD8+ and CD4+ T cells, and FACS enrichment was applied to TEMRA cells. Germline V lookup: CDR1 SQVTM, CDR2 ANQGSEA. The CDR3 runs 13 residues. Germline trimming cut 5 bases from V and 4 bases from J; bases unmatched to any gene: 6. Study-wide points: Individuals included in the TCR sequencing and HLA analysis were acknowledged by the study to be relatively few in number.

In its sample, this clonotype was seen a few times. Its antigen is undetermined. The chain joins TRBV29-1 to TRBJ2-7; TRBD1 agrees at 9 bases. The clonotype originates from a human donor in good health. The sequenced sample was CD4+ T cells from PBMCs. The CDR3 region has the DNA TGCAGCGTTTCAACAGGGGGCTTATACGAGCAGTACTTC. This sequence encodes CSVSTGGLYEQYF.